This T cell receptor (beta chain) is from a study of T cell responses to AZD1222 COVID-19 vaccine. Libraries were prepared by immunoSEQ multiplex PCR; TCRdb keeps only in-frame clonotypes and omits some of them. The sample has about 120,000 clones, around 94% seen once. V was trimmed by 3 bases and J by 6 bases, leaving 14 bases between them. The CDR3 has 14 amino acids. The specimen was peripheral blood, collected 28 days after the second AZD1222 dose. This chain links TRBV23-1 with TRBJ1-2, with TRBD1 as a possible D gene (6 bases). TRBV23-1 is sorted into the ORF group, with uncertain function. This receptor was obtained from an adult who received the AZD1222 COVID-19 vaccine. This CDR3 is CASSHYRVNDGYTF. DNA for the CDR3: TGCGCCAGCAGTCACTACAGGGTAAATGATGGCTACACCTTC.